These 11 T cell receptor beta chains were all obtained from the same sample, sequenced in a study of blood T cell repertoires in COVID-19. Sequencing was performed with immunoSEQ multiplex PCR; in TCRdb, only in-frame clones are kept and a portion is missing. Altogether tens of thousands of clones are present, around 87% being singletons, with the ten largest covering approximately 4.4%. Sequencing was carried out using peripheral blood. Receptors originate from a woman aged 80 or older with acute or convalescent COVID-19.

This chain's CDR3 is CGAEDNEQFF. CDR3 DNA sequence: TGCGGCGCGGAGGACAATGAGCAGTTCTTC. The chain has TRBV20-1 and TRBJ2-1, with D possibly matching TRBD2 (5 bases). The germline V gene encodes CDR1 DFQATT and CDR2 SNEGSKA (reference sequence). The CDR3 totals 10 residues.

This clone was seen only once. The chain couples TRBV5-6 to TRBJ2-3; 8 positions agree with TRBD1. The germline gives CDR1 SGHDT, CDR2 YYEEEE. The CDR3 spans 15 residues. V shed 3 bases, J shed 2 bases, and the junction held 5 bases outside the gene matches. This CDR3 is CASSSGQGPTDTQYF. In nucleotides, the CDR3 is TGTGCCAGCAGCTCAGGACAGGGTCCCACAGATACGCAGTATTTT.

The chain combines TRBV5-6 with TRBJ1-5; D gene uncertain. The ends were cut back, 1 base at V and 8 bases at J, with 13 bases in the middle. This CDR3 is 14 amino acids long. Per the germline V gene, CDR1 is SGHDT and CDR2 is YYEEEE. The CDR3 loop is CASSLSLGQEPQHF. DNA for the CDR3: TGTGCCAGCAGCTTGTCTCTTGGTCAGGAGCCCCAGCATTTT.

The V gene is TRBV7-8, the J gene TRBJ2-7; 14 nucleotides align to TRBD2. The germline V gene encodes CDR1 SGHVS and CDR2 FQNEAQ. This CDR3 spans 15 amino acids. The V segment lost 4 bases and the J segment 10 bases; nucleotides outside the gene matches: 9. The DNA for the CDR3 is TGTGCCAGCAGCTCTGGGGGGACTAGCGGGGGCAAACAGTACTTC. Its translation: CASSSGGTSGGKQYF.

This clone was detected once. The gene calls are TRBV5-4 and TRBJ2-5; the match to TRBD2 covers 12 bases. Germline V CDR1 and CDR2: SGHNT, YYREEE (reference sequence). This CDR3 contains 16 residues. V was clipped by 3 bases and J by 5 bases; unmatched bases: 8. CDR3 coding DNA: TGTGCCAGCAGCTCCCCTCTAGCGGGAGGGTTGGAGACCCAGTACTTC. Protein product: CASSSPLAGGLETQYF.

The chain recombines TRBV30 with TRBJ1-3; no definite D call. The length of the CDR3 is 11 residues. V was pared by 5 bases and J by 4 bases, with 6 bases between. Germline CDR1 and CDR2: GTSNPN and SVGIG (reference sequence). CDR3 coding DNA: TGTGCCTGGGGTCCAGGAAACACCATATATTTT. Protein: CAWGPGNTIYF.

This clone was counted between two and nine times. J is TRBJ1-4 and V is TRBV19, with no clear D. V dropped 6 bases and J dropped 8 bases, with 22 bases sitting between them. The V gene's germline CDR1 is LNHDA and CDR2 SQIVND (reference sequence). The CDR3 runs to 16 residues. The CDR3 DNA reads TGTGCCAGTAGCCCTCATTTGACGACTCGAGGAGAAAAACTGTTTTTT. Protein product: CASSPHLTTRGEKLFF. The variable domain in full, with the rest retrieved from reference TRBV19 and TRBJ1-4, is DGGITQSPKYLFRKEGQNVTLSCEQNLNHDAMYWYRQDPGQGLRLIYYSQIVNDFQKGDIAEGYSVSREKKESFPLTVTSAQKNPTAFYLCASSPHLTTRGEKLFFGSGTQLSVL.

The rearrangement joins TRBV29-1 to TRBJ2-3, with 11 bases fitting TRBD1. CDR1 SQVTM and CDR2 ANQGSEA come from the germline V gene. V lost 7 bases, J lost 2 bases, and 5 bases stayed unmatched. The CDR3 has 14 residues. Here the CDR3 DNA reads TGCAGCGCACGGGACAGGGGGGACACAGATACGCAGTATTTT. Residues: CSARDRGDTDTQYF.

The chain is built from TRBV4-2 and TRBJ1-2; D gene uncertain. V lost 2 bases and J lost 0, with 10 bases in between. CDR3 length: 15 amino acids. The germline gives CDR1 LGHNA, CDR2 YNFKEQ. The CDR3 loop is CASSQSYGSNYGYTF. The DNA of the CDR3 is TGTGCCAGCAGCCAATCCTACGGGTCTAACTATGGCTACACCTTC.

The J gene is TRBJ2-2, the V gene TRBV7-9, with a weak D call TRBD1 (5 bases). The CDR3 totals 13 residues. V was pared by 5 bases and J by 6 bases, with 10 bases between. Germline CDR1 reads SEHNR; CDR2 reads FQNEAQ (reference sequence). CDR3 nucleotides: TGTGCCAGCAGCCCAGGGTTCGCCGGGGAGCTGTTTTTT. The encoded protein is CASSPGFAGELFF.

The genes are TRBV5-1 and TRBJ2-1, with no clear D. Trimming took 0 bases from V and 3 from J, leaving 10 bases between them. CDR3 size: 15 residues. The germline gives CDR1 SGHRS, CDR2 YFSETQ. As DNA, the CDR3 is TGCGCCAGCAGCTTGGCGTCAGGATTCTACAATGAGCAGTTCTTC. As protein: CASSLASGFYNEQFF.